This entry lists 20 T cell receptor beta chains sequenced from one sample in a study of shared clonotypes between healthy human individuals. Method: immunoSEQ multiplex PCR; TCRdb's copy keeps in-frame clones and lacks some. This table holds about 1 million clones, around 74% found once. Sequences were obtained from memory CD4+ T cells sorted from blood. Subset denoted: CD45RA-negative fraction. The receptor set was obtained from a man between 18 and 35 years old in good health.

CDR3 DNA sequence: TGTGCCAGCGGAGGGGCTGACTATGGCTACACCTTC. It yields the protein CASGGADYGYTF. The gene calls are TRBV28 and TRBJ1-2; weak D call: TRBD1 (5 bases). The CDR3 has 12 amino acids. Germline V gene data show CDR1 as MDHEN and CDR2 as SYDVKM. The ends were cut back, 8 bases at V and 3 bases at J, with 10 bases in the middle.

The gene calls are TRBV28 and TRBJ2-3; maybe TRBD2 (5 bases). This CDR3 has 17 amino acids. V gave up 5 bases and J gave up 1 base, with 19 bases separating them. CDR1 MDHEN and CDR2 SYDVKM come from the germline V gene. Here the CDR3 DNA reads TGTGCCAGCAGTCTGGGTTGGCGAGGGCTGGGCACAGATACGCAGTATTTT. The encoded protein is CASSLGWRGLGTDTQYF.

The rearrangement joins TRBV18 to TRBJ2-7; perhaps TRBD1 as D (6 bases). Germline CDR1 KGHSH, CDR2 LQKENI. Deletions cut 6 bases from V and 3 bases from J, with 30 bases between. The CDR3 consists of 19 residues. The CDR3 region is CASSGVTRGGPTGYYEQYF. CDR3 DNA sequence: TGTGCCAGCTCCGGAGTCACGAGGGGTGGTCCGACAGGATACTACGAGCAGTACTTC.

The genes are TRBV27 and TRBJ2-1; 8 bases line up with TRBD1. V lost 2 bases, J lost 1 base, and 4 bases stayed unmatched. The V gene's germline CDR1 is MNHEY and CDR2 SMNVEV (reference sequence). The CDR3 extends over 16 amino acids. As DNA, the CDR3 is TGTGCCAGCAGTTTACTGGGGACAGGATCCTACAATGAGCAGTTCTTC. Protein sequence: CASSLLGTGSYNEQFF.

V and J are TRBV2 and TRBJ2-7; TRBD1 is a possible D gene (5 bases). The CDR3 is made up of 13 amino acids. Germline V gene data show CDR1 as SNHLY and CDR2 as FYNNEI. The V and J ends lost 6 bases and 4 bases respectively, with 13 bases between them. For the CDR3, the DNA is TGTGCCAGCAGGGACATCCCTTCGTACGAGCAGTACTTC. This codes for CASRDIPSYEQYF.

This clone came up once. CDR3 protein: CASSTGTAGNEQFF. As DNA, the CDR3 is TGTGCCAGTAGTACGGGGACCGCGGGGAATGAGCAGTTCTTC. The J gene is TRBJ2-1, the V gene TRBV19; TRBD2 might be the D (6 bases). This CDR3 comprises 14 residues. Trimming took 4 bases from V and 7 from J, leaving 14 bases between them. Germline V lookup: CDR1 LNHDA, CDR2 SQIVND (reference sequence).

Concerning this clone: A much larger clone lies one base from this, so it may be a read error. In the same sample, other DNA sequences code for this CDR3. The chain is built from TRBV6-1 and TRBJ2-3; TRBD1 aligns across 7 bases. Unmatched junction bases numbered 1, after V lost 6 bases and J lost 1 base. Germline CDR1 is MNHNS and CDR2 is SASEGT. This CDR3 comprises 13 residues. This chain's CDR3 is CASSGQGTDTQYF. CDR3 DNA: TGTGCCAGCAGCGGACAGGGCACAGATACGCAGTATTTT.

The rearrangement joins TRBV7-9 to TRBJ2-7; no clear D gene. Trimming stripped 5 bases from V and 7 bases from J, with 9 bases between. CDR1 is SEHNR, CDR2 FQNEAQ, per germline (reference sequence). The CDR3 length is 11 residues. This CDR3 reads CASSRSLEQYF. The CDR3 coding sequence is TGTGCCAGCAGCCGGTCATTAGAGCAGTACTTC.

Turning to this clone: Additional DNA sequences in this sample encode the identical CDR3. This rearrangement joins TRBV18 to TRBJ2-5; D remains ambiguous. The V end was cut by 3 bases, the J end by 2 bases, with 4 bases between. CDR3 length: 12 residues. Germline V gene lookup returns CDR1 KGHSH and CDR2 LQKENI. The CDR3 DNA sequence: TGTGCCAGCTCACCTGGACAAGAGACCCAGTACTTC. It is translated as CASSPGQETQYF.

A word on this clone: The same CDR3 also results from other DNA sequences found in this sample. The chain joins TRBV18 to TRBJ2-7, with TRBD2 matching over 11 bases. In germline, CDR1 is KGHSH, CDR2 LQKENI. V shed 2 bases, J shed 0 bases, and the junction held 0 bases outside the gene matches. This CDR3 comprises 15 residues. Here the CDR3 DNA reads TGTGCCAGCTCACCAACTAGCGGGAGCTCCTACGAGCAGTACTTC. This translates into CASSPTSGSSYEQYF.

This clone has a single count. Other DNA sequences within the sample encode an identical CDR3. The chain carries TRBV6-5 and TRBJ2-3; a weak D match, TRBD2 (7 bases). CDR3 length equals 14 residues. Trimming removed 5 bases at V and 6 bases at J, with 15 bases between. From germline, CDR1 is MNHEY and CDR2 SVGAGI. This chain's CDR3 is CASSRGGPGDTQYF. In DNA form, the CDR3 reads TGTGCCAGCAGTAGGGGGGGCCCAGGGGATACGCAGTATTTT.

V and J are TRBV6-1 and TRBJ1-5, with D perhaps TRBD1 (6 bases). The CDR3 length is 13 residues. Looked up from germline, CDR1 is MNHNS and CDR2 is SASEGT. The germline V and J ends were trimmed by 8 bases and 9 bases, with 17 bases remaining between them. DNA of the CDR3: TGTGCCAGCGAGGGGGGCGTTGCTAGGCCCCAGCATTTT. It translates to CASEGGVARPQHF.

In this sample, this clone turned up once. The chain uses TRBV30 and TRBJ2-7; 10 nucleotides match TRBD1. The CDR3 covers 15 residues. Germline trimming cut 1 base from V and 7 bases from J; bases unmatched to any gene: 10. Germline loops: CDR1 GTSNPN, CDR2 SVGIG (reference sequence). CDR3 in DNA: TGTGCCTGGAGTGGGCAGACAGGGGGCGCGGAGGAGCAGTACTTC. Encoded protein: CAWSGQTGGAEEQYF.

The CDR3 nucleotides are TGTGCCAGCACCAGGGACACCCTGAACACTGAAGCTTTCTTT. Encoded protein: CASTRDTLNTEAFF. The chain combines TRBV6-5 with TRBJ1-1, with D possibly matching TRBD1 (6 bases). V was cut by 7 bases and J by 0 bases, with 12 bases left in between. Per germline, CDR1 MNHEY and CDR2 SVGAGI. The CDR3 runs to 14 residues.

The chain joins TRBV7-6 to TRBJ2-6, with D hard to call. CDR1 and CDR2 (germline): SGHVS, FNYEAQ. This CDR3 region has 16 residues. Between the trimmed V and J ends, which lost 4 bases and 0 bases, there was a span of 10 bases. In DNA form, the CDR3 reads TGTGCCAGCAGCTGGACCGAAAACTCTGGGGCCAACGTCCTGACTTTC. Amino acid sequence: CASSWTENSGANVLTF.

This clone was observed many times. The V gene is TRBV27, the J gene TRBJ2-1, with D possibly matching TRBD1 (6 bases). V lost 3 bases to trimming and J lost 9 bases, with 27 bases between them. Germline assignment: CDR1 MNHEY and CDR2 SMNVEV (reference sequence). This CDR3 is built from 18 residues. The CDR3 DNA reads TGTGCCAGCAGTTTCACTAGGACAGACTCGAGCCGGGTCGGTGAGCAGTTCTTC. Translating gives CASSFTRTDSSRVGEQFF.

This chain connects TRBV2 to TRBJ2-1, with TRBD2 matching over 8 bases. Trimming took 6 bases from V and 6 from J; bases not matched to a gene: 7. Germline V gene sequence: CDR1 SNHLY, CDR2 FYNNEI. This CDR3 comprises 14 residues. The CDR3 here is CASRERLASNEQFF. CDR3 coding DNA: TGTGCCAGCAGGGAGAGACTAGCGAGCAATGAGCAGTTCTTC. The full variable domain, its missing parts supplied by reference TRBV2 and TRBJ2-1, is EPEVTQTPSHQVTQMGQEVILRCVPISNHLYFYWYRQILGQKVEFLVSFYNNEISEKSEIFDDQFSVERPDGSNFTLKIRSTKLEDSAMYFCASRERLASNEQFFGPGTRLTVL.

About this clone: Germline and junction disagree at one end, which may indicate a read error. Different DNA sequences within this sample yield the same CDR3. The rearrangement uses TRBV30 and TRBJ2-3, with D hard to call. The CDR3 has 12 amino acids. The germline V gene has CDR1 GTSNPN and CDR2 SVGIG (reference sequence). CDR3 residues: CAWSITTDTQYF. The CDR3 nucleotides are TGTGCCTGGAGTATCACCACAGATACTCAGTATTTT.

V gene TRBV28 combines with J gene TRBJ2-6; a weak D match, TRBD1 (6 bases). Trimming removed 6 bases from V and 0 bases from J, with 12 bases in between. This CDR3 has 16 residues. Per germline, CDR1 MDHEN and CDR2 SYDVKM. CDR3 DNA: TGTGCCAGCAGGCCCACAGGGACCTCTGGGGCCAACGTCCTGACTTTC. The encoded protein is CASRPTGTSGANVLTF.

The genes are TRBV12-5 and TRBJ2-7; 15 nucleotides align to TRBD2. Germline V lookup: CDR1 LGHNT, CDR2 FRNRAP. This CDR3 spans 18 amino acids. Unmatched junction bases numbered 11, after V lost 5 bases and J lost 3 bases. CDR3 in DNA: TGTGCTAGTGGTCCCGGACTAGCGGGAGGGGGAATGCGCTACGAGCAGTACTTC. Translation: CASGPGLAGGGMRYEQYF.